The rows below give T cell receptor beta chains drawn from one sample of a study of shared clonotypes between healthy human individuals. The repertoire was sequenced with immunoSEQ multiplex PCR; TCRdb's copy has only in-frame clones and lacks some. This table holds around 2.1 million clones, 90% to 95% found once. Sequencing was performed on naive CD8+ T cells from PBMCs. The receptors were sampled from a man aged 18 to 30 in good health. Some clones in this sample may be carry-over from other donors' samples. Both conserved end residues are part of each CDR3. Fields, in order: V gene, D gene, J gene, clone size, CDR3 DNA, CDR3 protein. D genes are given only for firm matches. Size tells how often a clone was seen (once, few, many) or the class of an expanded clone, and some rows leave it out.

>TRBV7-9|TRBD1|TRBJ2-1|-
TGTGCCAGCAGCTTCCGGACAGGGGCCTCCTACAATGAGCAGTTCTTC
CASSFRTGASYNEQFF
>TRBV21-1|-|TRBJ1-1|-
TGTGCCAGCAGCAAAGGGGTCAGGGGTAGGGTGAACACTGAAGCTTTCTTT
CASSKGVRGRVNTEAFF
>TRBV7-9|-|TRBJ1-1|-
TGTGCCAGCAGCCTTACGATTTTAGACCCCCAAGTGAACACTGAAGCTTTCTTT
CASSLTILDPQVNTEAFF
>TRBV27|TRBD2|TRBJ2-7|-
TGTGCCAGCAGCCCGCTCGGGGGGGACTTGGACGAGCAGTACTTC
CASSPLGGDLDEQYF
>TRBV28|TRBD2|TRBJ2-7|-
TGTGCCAGCAGCCAAGGACTAGCGGTTTACGAGCAGTACTTC
CASSQGLAVYEQYF
>TRBV4-1|-|TRBJ2-7|-
TGCGCCAGCAGCCCACAGGGAAACGAGCAGTACTTC
CASSPQGNEQYF
>TRBV7-2|-|TRBJ2-7|-
TGTGCCAGCAGCTTGGGGCGGGGGCTTTTATACGAGCAGTACTTC
CASSLGRGLLYEQYF
>TRBV30|-|TRBJ2-5|-
TGTGCCTGGAGTGTAATGGGGTCGGAGACCCAGTACTTC
CAWSVMGSETQYF
>TRBV11-2|-|TRBJ2-7|-
TGTGCCAGCACCCCAGGAGGGGGGGAGCAGTACTTC
CASTPGGGEQYF
>TRBV10-3|TRBD2|TRBJ2-7|-
TGTGCCACTCGGACTAGCGTATACTACGAGCAGTACTTC
CATRTSVYYEQYF
>TRBV7-3|-|TRBJ2-7|-
TGTGCCAGCAGCCCCCGGGGGGCCTTCTCCTACGAGCAGTACTTC
CASSPRGAFSYEQYF
>TRBV27|-|TRBJ2-7|-
TGTGCCAGCAGTTTAGCCCTCTGGTCATCGAGGGGGGAGCAGTACTTC
CASSLALWSSRGEQYF
>TRBV7-9|-|TRBJ2-4|-
TGTGCCAGCAGTTTGAGCGGACTATCCCAAAACATTCAGTACTTC
CASSLSGLSQNIQYF
>TRBV19|-|TRBJ1-5|-
TGTGCCAGCCAGTCGTTGGTGGGAGGGAATCAGCCCCAGCATTTT
CASQSLVGGNQPQHF
>TRBV27|-|TRBJ2-2|-
TGTGCCAGCAGTTTAAAGGGGCCCTACACCGGGGAGCTGTTTTTT
CASSLKGPYTGELFF
>TRBV6-5|-|TRBJ1-1|-
TGTGCCAGCAGTTCCGGGGGCGAGAACACTGAAGCTTTCTTT
CASSSGGENTEAFF
>TRBV7-8|-|TRBJ2-1|-
TGTGCCAGCCTCCCTGGAGCGGCCTACGACAATGAGCAGTTCTTC
CASLPGAAYDNEQFF
>TRBV28|-|TRBJ2-1|-
TGTGCCAGCAGTTTCCCCGGCCAGCAGTTCTTC
CASSFPGQQFF
>TRBV7-9|-|TRBJ1-2|-
TGTGCCAGCAGCTTAAAAGGGAGGGATGGCTACACCTTC
CASSLKGRDGYTF
>TRBV6-5|-|TRBJ2-2|-
TGTGCCAGCAGTTACCTGGACAGATTAGACACCGGGGAGCTGTTTTTT
CASSYLDRLDTGELFF
>TRBV7-2|-|TRBJ2-1|-
TGTGCCAGCAGCGCAACCTTCTTTGGGGGGAGCTCCTACAATGAGCAGTTCTTC
CASSATFFGGSSYNEQFF
>TRBV27|-|TRBJ1-5|-
TGTGCCAGCAGCCCGACCGGGCGGAGCAATCAGCCCCAGCATTTT
CASSPTGRSNQPQHF
>TRBV10-1|TRBD1|TRBJ1-1|-
TGCGCCAGCAGTGAGTACAAACAGGGGACTGAAGCTTTCTTT
CASSEYKQGTEAFF
>TRBV7-6|-|TRBJ2-1|-
TGTGCCAGCAGCTTAATTGACTCCCCGCGGAATGAGCAGTTCTTC
CASSLIDSPRNEQFF
>TRBV15|-|TRBJ1-1|-
TGTGCCACCAGCTGGGGGGAGGGGGTGAACACTGAAGCTTTCTTT
CATSWGEGVNTEAFF
>TRBV28|TRBD2|TRBJ2-5|-
TGTGCCAGCAGTTTCCCCTCCTCGAGCGGGAGGAGGGAGACCCAGTACTTC
CASSFPSSSGRRETQYF
>TRBV5-1|-|TRBJ2-7|-
TGCGCCAGGAAACGAAGGGATGGGGCCTACGAGCAGTACTTC
CARKRRDGAYEQYF
>TRBV5-1|-|TRBJ2-3|once
TGCGCCAGCAGCGGGGTGCGGGGCCTCACAGATACGCAGTATTTT
CASSGVRGLTDTQYF
>TRBV6-8|TRBD1|TRBJ2-2|-
TGTGCCAGCACCTTAAACTCCGGGACAGGTAACACCGGGGAGCTGTTTTTT
CASTLNSGTGNTGELFF
>TRBV7-2|-|TRBJ2-7|-
TGTGCCAGCAGCCCCCGGGACGGATACGAGCAGTACTTC
CASSPRDGYEQYF
>TRBV9|-|TRBJ2-7|-
TGTGCCAGCAGCGTAGCCCAAGTAGCCAACCCTACCTACGAGCAGTACTTC
CASSVAQVANPTYEQYF
>TRBV2|-|TRBJ1-2|-
TGTGCCAGCAACCCCCATCCTCTCTATGGCTACACCTTC
CASNPHPLYGYTF
>TRBV27|-|TRBJ2-3|-
TGTGCCAGCAGTTTTGGGGCCGTAATTAATACGCAGTATTTT
CASSFGAVINTQYF
>TRBV9|TRBD1|TRBJ1-2|once
TGTGCCAGCAGCACCTCCCGGACAGGGGGACCTAACGGCTACACCTTC
CASSTSRTGGPNGYTF
>TRBV10-3|TRBD1|TRBJ1-3|-
TGTGCCATCAGGGGGACAGTCGTGAAGGGGGCTGGAAACACCATATATTTT
CAIRGTVVKGAGNTIYF
>TRBV6-5|TRBD2|TRBJ2-7|-
TGTGCCAGCAGTATAGCGGGGGGGCCTCTAGGCGAGCAGTACTTC
CASSIAGGPLGEQYF
>TRBV6-4|-|TRBJ2-7|-
TGTGCCAGCAGTCGGGACAAGAGCTACGAGCAGTACTTC
CASSRDKSYEQYF
>TRBV7-9|-|TRBJ2-1|-
TGTGCCAGCAGCGCTAAAGACGGCAACTCCTACAATGAGCAGTTCTTC
CASSAKDGNSYNEQFF
>TRBV14|-|TRBJ1-4|-
TGTGCCAGCAGCCAAGTACGGAGGGGAAGTGAAAAACTGTTTTTT
CASSQVRRGSEKLFF
>TRBV9|-|TRBJ2-5|-
TGTGCCAGCAGCGTAGATCCGGACAGTCGAGAGACCCAGTACTTC
CASSVDPDSRETQYF
>TRBV9|TRBD2|TRBJ2-1|once
TGTGCCAGCAGTAAAACCGGGACTAGCGGGATGAATGAGCAGTTCTTC
CASSKTGTSGMNEQFF
>TRBV11-2|-|TRBJ2-5|-
TGTGCCAGCAGCTTTTACCACAGGGAGAGCCAAGAGACCCAGTACTTC
CASSFYHRESQETQYF
>TRBV29-1|TRBD2|TRBJ2-1|once
TGCAGCGTTGAATTTCGAGCGGGATCGGCCTACAATGAGCAGTTCTTC
CSVEFRAGSAYNEQFF
>TRBV7-9|-|TRBJ1-4|-
TGTGCCAGCAGCTTAGCACAGGGCGTTAATGAAAAACTGTTTTTT
CASSLAQGVNEKLFF
>TRBV7-9|TRBD1|TRBJ2-7|-
TGTGCCAGCAGCTGGAGGGACAGGAACTACGAGCAGTACTTC
CASSWRDRNYEQYF
>TRBV9|TRBD2|TRBJ2-2|-
TGTGCCAGCAGCGTAGGTCTAGCGGAGCACGGGGAGCTGTTTTTT
CASSVGLAEHGELFF
>TRBV5-5|-|TRBJ1-5|-
TGTGCCAGCAGCGGGGGAGCCGCGAGTCTCAATCAGCCCCAGCATTTT
CASSGGAASLNQPQHF
>TRBV28|TRBD1|TRBJ1-2|-
TGTGCCAGCAGTCTACGACAGGGGGCCATCTATGGCTACACCTTC
CASSLRQGAIYGYTF
>TRBV7-9|-|TRBJ1-2|once
TGTGCCAGCAGCTCTGGGGGAGCGAACTATGGCTACACCTTC
CASSSGGANYGYTF
>TRBV4-2|-|TRBJ1-1|-
TGTGCCAGCAGCCAAGATAAAAGGGAGGGGAACACTGAAGCTTTCTTT
CASSQDKREGNTEAFF
>TRBV5-1|TRBD1|TRBJ2-1|-
TGCGCCAGCAGGCGGACAGGGGGCCTCTACAATGAGCAGTTCTTC
CASRRTGGLYNEQFF
>TRBV28|-|TRBJ1-2|-
TGTGCCAGCATTCCCCATCTAGGCGGGCATGGCTACACCTTC
CASIPHLGGHGYTF
>TRBV7-8|TRBD1|TRBJ2-2|-
TGTGCCAGCAGCCCCCGGGACAGGGGGACGGCCGGGGAGCTGTTTTTT
CASSPRDRGTAGELFF
>TRBV28|-|TRBJ2-7|-
TGTGCCAGCAGTTTACCCCGGGACTCACTATCCTTAGGGCCTCCCTACGAGCAGTACTTC
CASSLPRDSLSLGPPYEQYF
>TRBV9|TRBD2|TRBJ2-3|once
TGTGCCAGCAGCGTAGGGACTAGCGTCGGCACAGATACGCAGTATTTT
CASSVGTSVGTDTQYF
>TRBV27|-|TRBJ1-2|once
TGTGCCAGCAGTCCGACCCCCGTGGGGGCGCGTTATGGCTACACCTTC
CASSPTPVGARYGYTF
>TRBV27|-|TRBJ2-7|-
TGTGCCAGCAGTTTGATCTATGGTTACGAGCAGTACTTC
CASSLIYGYEQYF
>TRBV6-5|TRBD1|TRBJ1-1|few
TGTGCCAGCAGACAGACAGGGACTGAAGCTTTCTTT
CASRQTGTEAFF